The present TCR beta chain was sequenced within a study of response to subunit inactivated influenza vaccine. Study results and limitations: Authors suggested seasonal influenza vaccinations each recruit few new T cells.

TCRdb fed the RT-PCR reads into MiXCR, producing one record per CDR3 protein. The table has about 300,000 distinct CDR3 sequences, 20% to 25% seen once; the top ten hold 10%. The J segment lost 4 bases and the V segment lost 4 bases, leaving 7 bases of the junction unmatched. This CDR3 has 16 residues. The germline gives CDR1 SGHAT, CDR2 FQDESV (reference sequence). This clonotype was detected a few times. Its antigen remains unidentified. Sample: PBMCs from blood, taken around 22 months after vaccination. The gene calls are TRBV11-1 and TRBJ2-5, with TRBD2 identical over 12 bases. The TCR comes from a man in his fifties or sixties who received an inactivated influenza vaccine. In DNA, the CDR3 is TGTGCCAGCAGCTCACAGACTAGCGGGAGACCAGAGACCCAGTACTTC. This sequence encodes CASSSQTSGRPETQYF.